The following is a T cell receptor (beta chain) sequence with its context. What it recognizes is unknown. This sample is part of a study of T cells in narcolepsy. This table comes from immunoSEQ multiplex PCR, and its TCRdb copy is limited to in-frame clones, with some not included. This sample has 25,000 to 35,000 clones; 75% to 85% occur once, and the top ten carry 0.8% to 1.1%. The study's findings and limits: Blood of same and different patients, but not healthy controls, reportedly held recurring autoreactive clonotypes.

With 6 bases removed from V and 6 bases from J, the gap between germline ends came to 12 bases. In germline, CDR1 is MNHNS, CDR2 SASEGT. The CDR3 is made up of 13 amino acids. The chain recombines TRBV6-1 with TRBJ2-1, with D hard to call. The specimen was CD45RA- memory CD4+ T cells from PBMCs. The TCR was taken from a human donor with narcolepsy. The CDR3 DNA is TGTGCCAGCAGCCGGGCTTCCGTCAATGAGCAGTTCTTC. It codes for CASSRASVNEQFF.